This T cell receptor (beta chain) was identified during a study of cytomegalovirus exposure and HLA in healthy donors. Study-wide points: Under in vitro conditions, three CMV-associated chains were confirmed as specific for CMV antigens. Later on, a genetic analysis was performed. It linked a missense variant in DCLRE1C with V- and J-gene trimming of TCR beta.

13 Jbeta primers and 60 Vbeta primers were used for the PCR. The protocol was immunoSEQ multiplex PCR, while the TCRdb copy is restricted to in-frame clones and leaves out a portion. In the table there are fewer than 200,000 clones, about four fifths of which are singletons. To note about this clone: Its specificity is not known.

Material: PBMCs. The receptor comes from a male donor in good health and CMV-seropositive.

The CDR3 nucleotides read TGTGCCAGCAGTTACTCATGGGGGGAAGGCACTGAAGCTTTCTTT. It codes for CASSYSWGEGTEAFF. The chain combines TRBV6-6 with TRBJ1-1, with D possibly matching TRBD1 (5 bases). Per the germline V gene, CDR1 is MNHNY and CDR2 is SVGAGI (reference sequence). V shed 0 bases and J shed 4 bases, with 12 bases lying between them. The CDR3 consists of 15 residues.